This T cell receptor beta chain was obtained from a study of post-analysis software for immune sequencing data. Across the study: Clinical courses comprised relapsing-remitting, secondary progressive and progressive-relapsing multiple sclerosis. The study, taken as a whole, reports: Five or six TRBV segments, TRBV5-6, TRBV5-1 and TRBV20-1 among them, were found more frequent in patients than controls. The study found significantly lower normalized Chao1 diversity in multiple sclerosis patients than in controls. Strong co-clustering by F measure was evident for samples that had been prepared in the same batch.

Remarks on this clonotype: Antigen: not known.

The library was made from cDNA and included unique molecular identifiers. Input amounts of 1 to 10 million T cells were used. These gave 500,000 or so cDNA molecules, so each molecule approximated one T cell. TCRdb reprocessed the PCR reads via MiXCR and lists one record per CDR3 protein. The sample includes about 820,000 distinct CDR3 sequences, approximately 53% of them seen just once. The CDR3 totals 13 residues. V lost 10 bases, J lost 5 bases, and 7 bases stayed unmatched. The V gene's germline CDR1 is ENHRY and CDR2 SYGVKD. The sequencing input was blood. This TCR came from a girl aged 5-17 years with multiple sclerosis. The J gene is TRBJ1-4, the V gene TRBV10-3, with TRBD1 matching over 7 bases. CDR3 region: CASTRDSNEKLFF. The CDR3 DNA is TGTGCCAGCACGAGGGACAGCAATGAAAAACTGTTTTTT.